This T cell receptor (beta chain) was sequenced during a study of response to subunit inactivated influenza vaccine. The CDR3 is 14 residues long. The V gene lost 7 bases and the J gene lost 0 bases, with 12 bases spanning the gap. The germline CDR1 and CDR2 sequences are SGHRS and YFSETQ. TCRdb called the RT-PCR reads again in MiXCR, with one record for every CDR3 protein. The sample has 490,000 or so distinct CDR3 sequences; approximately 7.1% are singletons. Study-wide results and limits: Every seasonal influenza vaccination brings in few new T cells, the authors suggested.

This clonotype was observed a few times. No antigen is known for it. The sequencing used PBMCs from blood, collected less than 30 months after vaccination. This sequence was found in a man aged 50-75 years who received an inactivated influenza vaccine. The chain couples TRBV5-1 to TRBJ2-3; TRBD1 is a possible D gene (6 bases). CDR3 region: CASQQGRSTDTQYF. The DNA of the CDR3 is TGCGCCAGCCAACAGGGCCGAAGCACAGATACGCAGTATTTT.